This TCR beta chain was sequenced in a study of Ad26.COV2.S vaccination and SARS-CoV-2 variants. For the study at large: Once or twice, 56 days apart, Ad26.COV2.S was delivered intramuscularly. Study-wide findings and caveats: Researchers reported similar non-spike TCR breadth in vaccine and placebo recipients.

Trimming took off 3 bases at V and 7 bases at J, with 13 bases between the two ends. This CDR3 has 13 amino acids. The germline gives CDR1 SGDLS, CDR2 YYNGEE. The sample holds one count of this clone. What it binds is not known. The data were produced by immunoSEQ multiplex PCR, yet TCRdb's version contains in-frame clones alone and is incomplete. The sample contains over 450,000 clones, 80% to 90% of which appear only once. This sample's treatment: over 15 received Ad26.COV2.S at low or high dose, single or two shots; 5 received placebo; per-sample allocation not given. The investigators took samples on day 63 after the first vaccine or placebo injection. The donor's status was that of an adult aged 18-55 years in Boston. SARS-CoV-2 spike from the Wuhan strain was encoded by the vaccine, an Ad26 vector.

Sequencing was performed on peripheral blood, taken in a trial of Ad26.COV2.S vaccine versus placebo. The clonotype originates from a person between 18 and 65 years old who received the Ad26.COV2.S COVID-19 vaccine or a placebo. The gene calls are TRBV9 and TRBJ1-1, with D unclear. The CDR3 here is CASSEGGPGEAFF. The CDR3 DNA is TGTGCCAGCAGCGAGGGAGGACCTGGTGAAGCTTTCTTT.